Sequencing of this TCR beta chain was carried out in a study of blood T cells in healthy people across ages (dated by TCRdb to the mid-2010s). Some background on the complete study: In model experiments, template switching captured roughly one uniquely barcoded TCR beta cDNA molecule for every two T cells. Age-related changes in TCR beta repertoire diversity were measured in the study by deep sequencing normalized with unique cDNA molecular identifiers. Two additional independent replicas of 1 million unique cDNA reads from the same blood draw were analyzed for two donors (one aged 18 to 29 and one aged 80 or older). The donors were split into four age groups: young (average 16 years), middle-aged (roughly 39), aged (more than 60) and long-lived (under 85). To avoid experimental bias, donors of different ages were distributed randomly across sequencing lanes.

Points on this clonotype: Its antigen specificity is not known. No base qualities exist here, and no much larger clone lies one base off it.

Receptors were amplified or captured by 5' RACE. A second PCR of about 6 to 11 cycles was performed with a sample-barcoded 5' primer and a J-beta primer mix. A template-switch 5' adaptor carrying 12 random nucleotides introduced a unique molecular identifier onto each TCR beta cDNA molecule. Each sample yielded at least 2.5 million CDR3-containing paired-end reads. The Mint cDNA synthesis kit, primed by a TRBC-specific oligonucleotide, was used to synthesize first-strand cDNA from all RNA. After uracil-DNA glycosylase treatment, a first 18-cycle PCR used universal primers M1SS and BC2_uni_R on all cDNA. Per the source publication's procedure: For normalization, 1 million high-quality reads were randomly selected from each sample, with every read carrying a distinct molecular identifier. Reads with shared molecular identifiers were discarded instead of being binned into consensus sequences. CDR3 identification, clonotype clustering and error correction used MiTCR with a Q25 quality threshold and the strictest error-elimination algorithm. A nonparametric unseen species model using Euler transformation provided a lower-bound estimate of total TCR beta diversity. The public reads were reprocessed in TCRdb via fastp at Q25 and MiXCR, keeping in-frame beta chains. Duplicate CDR3 protein sequences are folded into a single record with the most common DNA and genes. The V and J calls here are based on TCRdb, not the publication. This sample is represented by approximately 2,000,000 distinct CDR3 sequences; roughly 43% of them were singletons. The biggest ten clones account for approximately 22% of the sample.

Systemically healthy Caucasian individuals from Russia, 35 to 50 in total and aged roughly 6 to 100 years, were included as donors. Around 10 milliliters of peripheral blood were collected from each donor into EDTA-treated Vacutainer tubes. Ficoll-Paque density-gradient centrifugation was used to isolate PBMCs, with at least 6.5 million per sample. Total RNA, at least 5 micrograms per sample, was extracted from PBMCs with Trizol reagent. The percentages of naive CD45RAhigh/CD27high T cells were determined by flow cytometry on a PBMC aliquot from every donor. Including the terminal cysteine and phenylalanine, the CDR3 comprises 14 residues. Kept here is only the CDR3 DNA, which spans 42 bases and is read in frame from base 1. The junction carries 16 bases between V and J, which are trimmed by 4 bases and 6 bases respectively. The germline V gene specifies SGHRS as CDR1 and YFSETQ as CDR2. The research as a whole found: Conclusive comparison of naive and antigen-experienced compartments was prevented by the profiling of bulk unsorted PBMCs. Donor CMV infection status was unknown, potentially confounding age-related changes in expanded clonotypes. Total diversity estimates from one million sequenced T cells were considered lower bounds and underestimates. Compared with the aged group, the long-lived group had more naive CD4+ T cells, fewer expanded clones and increased TCR diversity, a pattern suggesting age selection. A strong correlation was found between observed TCR beta diversity and the percentage of naive T cells measured by flow cytometry. Observed TCR beta diversity per million T cells fell roughly linearly with age, and a significant reduction was already apparent by age about 36.

The receptor comes from a human donor in good health. The chain couples TRBV5-1 to TRBJ1-2; TRBD1 is a weak D gene call, 5 bases matching. Sequencing was done on a sample of blood. The CDR3 is CASSEAGGVDGYTF. The DNA is TGCGCCAGCAGCGAAGCGGGGGGTGTCGATGGCTACACCTTC.